One sample yielded the 20 T cell receptor beta chains listed below, sequenced in a study of PD-1 blockade in classical Hodgkin lymphoma. Time point defined: newly diagnosed, previously untreated cHL patient sample. The authors enriched CD8+ T cells from thawed PBMCs via magnetic negative selection. Using immunoSEQ multiplex PCR, the repertoire was profiled, and TCRdb retains in-frame clones only, with some absent. The sample carries roughly 5,000 clones, around 85% recorded once. Input material: CD8+ T cells from blood. These receptors were collected from a human donor with classical Hodgkin lymphoma.

This clone was detected only once. The J gene is TRBJ2-1, the V gene TRBV6-6; no reliable D call. Deletions cut 3 bases from V and 10 bases from J, with 16 bases between. CDR3 length: 14 residues. Germline CDR1 reads MNHNY; CDR2 reads SVGAGI (reference sequence). This chain's CDR3 is CASSYTRSLEEQFF. Written as DNA, the CDR3 is TGTGCCAGCAGTTATACTCGTTCCCTCGAGGAGCAGTTCTTC.

This chain joins TRBV27 and TRBJ1-3; D unresolved. The CDR3 runs 15 residues. The V end was cut by 4 bases, the J end by 0 bases, with 10 bases between. In germline, CDR1 is MNHEY, CDR2 SMNVEV (reference sequence). CDR3 DNA: TGTGCCAGCAGTTCAGGAGGATTCTCTGGAAACACCATATATTTT. This codes for CASSSGGFSGNTIYF.

By its share, this clone is large. V gene TRBV28 combines with J gene TRBJ2-2; TRBD1 aligns across 11 bases. Germline V CDR1 and CDR2: MDHEN, SYDVKM. The CDR3 has 16 amino acids. With V trimmed by 6 bases and J by 6 bases, 9 bases remained unmatched. DNA for the CDR3: TGTGCCAGCAGCACACCGGGACAGGGGGAATCCGGGGAGCTGTTTTTT. Protein sequence: CASSTPGQGESGELFF.

J is TRBJ2-3 and V is TRBV25-1, with D perhaps TRBD2 (6 bases). Germline CDR1 reads MGHDK; CDR2 reads SYGVNS. The CDR3 has 14 residues. Trimming removed 9 bases at V and 1 base at J, with 14 bases between. As DNA, the CDR3 is TGTGCCAGTTTCGGCTGGGAGGGCACAGATACGCAGTATTTT. This sequence encodes CASFGWEGTDTQYF.

This clone was counted a single time. This chain links TRBV6-4 with TRBJ2-2; 7 bases are shared with TRBD1. This CDR3 region has 15 residues. Germline CDR1 reads MRHNA; CDR2 reads SNTAGT. With V trimmed by 0 bases and J by 6 bases, 4 bases remained unmatched. CDR3 sequence: CASSDSEGASGELFF. The CDR3 nucleotides read TGTGCCAGCAGTGACTCTGAGGGGGCGTCCGGGGAGCTGTTTTTT.

This clone was seen a single time. The genes are TRBV5-4 and TRBJ2-3; perhaps TRBD1 as D (5 bases). CDR1 and CDR2 from the germline V gene are SGHNT and YYREEE (reference sequence). Trimming stripped 1 base from V and 1 base from J, with 13 bases between. The CDR3 extends over 16 amino acids. In DNA, the CDR3 is TGTGCCAGCAGCTTGTTTTGGGGCAAAGGCACAGATACGCAGTATTTT. Its protein is CASSLFWGKGTDTQYF.

The chain joins TRBV29-1 to TRBJ1-5; TRBD1 might be the D (6 bases). Trimming took 5 bases from V and 2 from J, leaving 22 bases between them. The V gene's germline CDR1 is SQVTM and CDR2 ANQGSEA. This CDR3 is built from 17 residues. The CDR3 is CSVQIAQGWTGNQPQHF. The CDR3 DNA reads TGCAGCGTTCAAATTGCTCAGGGGTGGACTGGCAATCAGCCCCAGCATTTT.

Written as DNA, the CDR3 is TGTGCCAGCAGCCAGGACAGGGGAGCCAATCAGCCCCAGCATTTT. Translated: CASSQDRGANQPQHF. The V gene is TRBV28, the J gene TRBJ1-5, with 9 bases fitting TRBD1. The V gene end was trimmed by 6 bases and the J gene end by 3 bases; junction bases not matched to a gene: 6. Germline CDR1 MDHEN, CDR2 SYDVKM. The CDR3 runs 15 residues.

This chain connects TRBV11-2 to TRBJ2-5; D is undetermined. V gave up 3 bases and J gave up 10 bases, with 9 bases separating them. The CDR3 loop spans 11 amino acids. In germline, CDR1 is SGHAT, CDR2 FQNNGV. CDR3 sequence reads: CASSFPDVQYF. CDR3 coding DNA: TGTGCCAGCAGCTTCCCAGATGTCCAGTACTTC.

The chain couples TRBV27 to TRBJ2-3; TRBD2 aligns across 11 bases. The CDR3 length is 16 residues. CDR1 is MNHEY, CDR2 SMNVEV, per germline (reference sequence). Losses at the gene ends were 5 bases for V and 5 bases for J; bases not matched to a gene: 9. In nucleotides, the CDR3 is TGTGCCAGCAGTCCCCTGCTAGCGGGAGGCCTAGATACGCAGTATTTT. This sequence encodes CASSPLLAGGLDTQYF.

This chain connects TRBV1 to TRBJ1-1; no DNA check was done on the table's D call, TRBD1. TRBV1 is given as a pseudogene. CDR3 size: 15 residues. The CDR3: CTSSQKTGVDTEAFF. The CDR3 DNA reads as TGCACCAGCAGCCAAAAGACAGGGGTTGACACTGAAGCTTTCTTT.

The genes are TRBV11-3 and TRBJ2-1, with D maybe TRBD2 (7 bases). Trimming shortened V by 5 bases and J by 10 bases, and 15 bases separated the two germline ends. The CDR3 is 13 amino acids. Germline CDR1 reads SGHNT; CDR2 reads YENEEA. CDR3: CASSHKGGSEQFF. CDR3 sequence (DNA): TGTGCCAGCAGCCACAAGGGGGGGTCCGAGCAGTTCTTC.

The chain is built from TRBV5-1 and TRBJ2-3; possibly TRBD2 for D (6 bases). The CDR3 is 14 residues long. V was trimmed by 1 base and J by 3 bases, leaving 9 bases between them. Germline values: CDR1 SGHRS, CDR2 YFSETQ. DNA for the CDR3: TGCGCCAGCAGCTTGAGAGGAGGGACAGATACGCAGTATTTT. Its translation is CASSLRGGTDTQYF.

The chain has TRBV25-1 and TRBJ2-3, with TRBD2 identical over 9 bases. Trimming at V came to 1 base and at J to 5 bases, leaving 10 bases not matched to a gene. Germline loops: CDR1 MGHDK, CDR2 SYGVNS. The CDR3 has 17 amino acids. DNA for the CDR3: TGTGCCAGCAGTGAATCGGTAGTAGCGGGAGTACAAGATACGCAGTATTTT. The encoded protein is CASSESVVAGVQDTQYF.

This chain links TRBV7-9 with TRBJ2-5; D gene ambiguous. The ends were cut back, 5 bases at V and 1 base at J, with 14 bases in the middle. The CDR3 loop spans 15 amino acids. Germline CDR1 SEHNR, CDR2 FQNEAQ (reference sequence). The CDR3 DNA reads as TGTGCCAGCAGCCCCCCTACCCTGGCCCAAGAGACCCAGTACTTC. Amino acid sequence: CASSPPTLAQETQYF. Together with reference TRBV7-9 and TRBJ2-5, the CDR3 gives the full variable domain: DTGVSQNPRHKITKRGQNVTFRCDPISEHNRLYWYRQTLGQGPEFLTYFQNEAQLEKSRLLSDRFSAERPKGSFSTLEIQRTEQGDSAMYLCASSPPTLAQETQYFGPGTRLLVL.

V and J are TRBV19 and TRBJ1-1; TRBD1 aligns across 7 bases. This CDR3 is built from 15 residues. CDR1 and CDR2 (germline): LNHDA, SQIVND (reference sequence). The V gene end was trimmed by 6 bases and the J gene end by 3 bases; junction bases not matched to a gene: 10. The CDR3 sequence: CASRPQPTGHTEAFF. The CDR3 bases are TGTGCCAGTAGACCACAACCGACAGGGCACACTGAAGCTTTCTTT.

The chain is built from TRBV10-3 and TRBJ2-7, with 12 bases that match TRBD2. This CDR3 has 15 amino acids. The V gene end was trimmed by 5 bases and the J gene end by 6 bases; junction bases not matched to a gene: 8. From germline, CDR1 is ENHRY and CDR2 SYGVKD. Written as DNA, the CDR3 is TGTGCCATCAGTCCGCTAGCGGGAGGGCCGGGCGAGCAGTACTTC. Residues: CAISPLAGGPGEQYF.

V usage is TRBV27 and J usage is TRBJ1-5, with D possibly TRBD1 on 6 matching bases. Per the germline V gene, CDR1 is MNHEY and CDR2 is SMNVEV (reference sequence). The V and J ends lost 5 bases and 4 bases respectively, with 15 bases between them. CDR3 size: 15 residues. The DNA for the CDR3 is TGTGCCAGCAGTCCAGACAGGCCGATTAATCAGCCCCAGCATTTT. Its protein is CASSPDRPINQPQHF.

The chain combines TRBV5-6 with TRBJ1-2, with 9 bases aligning to TRBD1. This CDR3 has 15 residues. Trimming took 7 bases from V and 5 from J; bases not matched to a gene: 12. Germline V gives CDR1 SGHDT, CDR2 YYEEEE. CDR3 in DNA: TGTGCCAGCTGCGGCACAGGGGGCTCTCGTTATGGCTACACCTTC. Protein: CASCGTGGSRYGYTF.

CDR3 amino acids: CASSVDRVSNEQFF. The CDR3 DNA sequence: TGTGCCAGCAGTGTGGACAGGGTCTCGAATGAGCAGTTCTTC. This chain uses TRBV25-1 with TRBJ2-1, with 8 bases aligning to TRBD1. There are 14 residues in the CDR3. From germline, CDR1 is MGHDK and CDR2 SYGVNS. Unmatched junction bases numbered 6, after V lost 4 bases and J lost 7 bases.